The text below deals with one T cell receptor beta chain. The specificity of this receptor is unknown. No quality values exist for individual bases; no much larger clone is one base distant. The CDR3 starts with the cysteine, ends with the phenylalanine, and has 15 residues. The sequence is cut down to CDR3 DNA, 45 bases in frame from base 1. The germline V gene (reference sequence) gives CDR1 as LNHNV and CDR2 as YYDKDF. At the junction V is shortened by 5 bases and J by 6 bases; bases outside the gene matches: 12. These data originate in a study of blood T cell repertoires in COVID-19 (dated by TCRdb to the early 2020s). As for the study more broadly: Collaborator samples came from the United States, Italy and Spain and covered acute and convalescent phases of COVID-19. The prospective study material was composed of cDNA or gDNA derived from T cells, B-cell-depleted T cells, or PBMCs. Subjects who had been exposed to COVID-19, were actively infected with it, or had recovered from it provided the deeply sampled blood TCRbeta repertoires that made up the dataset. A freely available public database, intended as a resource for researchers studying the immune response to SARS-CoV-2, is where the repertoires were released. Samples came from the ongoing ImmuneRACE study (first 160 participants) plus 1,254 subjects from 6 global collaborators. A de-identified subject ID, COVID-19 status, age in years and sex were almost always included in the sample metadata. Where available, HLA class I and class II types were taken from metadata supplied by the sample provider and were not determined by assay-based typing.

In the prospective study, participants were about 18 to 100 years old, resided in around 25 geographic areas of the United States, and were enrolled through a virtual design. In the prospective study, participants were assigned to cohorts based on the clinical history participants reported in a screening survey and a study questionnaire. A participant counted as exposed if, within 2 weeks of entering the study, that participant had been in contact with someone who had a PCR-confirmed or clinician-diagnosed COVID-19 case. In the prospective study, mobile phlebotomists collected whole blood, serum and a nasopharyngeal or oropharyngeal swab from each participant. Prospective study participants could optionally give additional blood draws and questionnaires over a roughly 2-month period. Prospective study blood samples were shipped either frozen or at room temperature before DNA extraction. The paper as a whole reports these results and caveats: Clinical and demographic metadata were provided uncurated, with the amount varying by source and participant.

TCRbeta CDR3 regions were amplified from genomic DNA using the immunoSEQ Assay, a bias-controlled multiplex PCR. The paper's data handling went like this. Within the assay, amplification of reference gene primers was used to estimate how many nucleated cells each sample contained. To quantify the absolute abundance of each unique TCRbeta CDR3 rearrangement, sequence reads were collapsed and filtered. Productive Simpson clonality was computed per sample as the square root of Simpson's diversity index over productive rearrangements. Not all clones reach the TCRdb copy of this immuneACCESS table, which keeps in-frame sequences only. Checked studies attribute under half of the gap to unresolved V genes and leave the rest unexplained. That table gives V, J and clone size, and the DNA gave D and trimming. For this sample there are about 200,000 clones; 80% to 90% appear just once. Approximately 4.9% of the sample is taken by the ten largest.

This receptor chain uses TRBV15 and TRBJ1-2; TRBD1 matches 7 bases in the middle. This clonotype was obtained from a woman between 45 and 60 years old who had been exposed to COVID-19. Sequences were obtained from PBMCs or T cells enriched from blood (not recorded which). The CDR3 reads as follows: CATSSRGQIINGYTF. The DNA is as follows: TGTGCCACCAGCTCCCGGGGACAGATCATCAATGGCTACACCTTC.